The 20 T cell receptor beta chains below all came from one sample that was sequenced in a study of CD8+ T cells in alopecia areata. Extracted from the samples, RNA was reverse transcribed into cDNA to serve as the sequencing template. Profiled with immunoSEQ multiplex PCR; TCRdb holds only in-frame clones, not every one. The sample has a few hundred thousand clones, 60% seen once. Noted treatment: oral pan-JAK inhibitor, 5-10 mg twice daily. Sequenced material: CD4+ T cells sorted from blood, taken around week 54, from a patient treated with tofacitinib. These receptors originate from a human donor with alopecia areata.

V is TRBV7-8 and J is TRBJ2-2; D may be TRBD1 (5 bases). Germline lookup yields CDR1 SGHVS and CDR2 FQNEAQ. The CDR3 length is 14 residues. V was shortened by 2 bases and J by 7 bases, with 11 bases between the two germline ends. The CDR3 nucleotides read TGTGCCAGCAGCTTACTGGTCAGGGACGGGGAGCTGTTTTTT. Its translation: CASSLLVRDGELFF.

This chain joins TRBV7-6 and TRBJ2-5, with 7 bases aligning to TRBD1. The V gene end was trimmed by 3 bases and the J gene end by 3 bases; junction bases not matched to a gene: 10. Looked up from germline, CDR1 is SGHVS and CDR2 is FNYEAQ. This CDR3 comprises 16 residues. The CDR3 DNA is TGTGCCAGCAGCTTGCTTACCAACAGGGGTGAAGAGACCCAGTACTTC. It encodes CASSLLTNRGEETQYF.

The genes are TRBV5-4 and TRBJ2-5; no reliable D call. The germline V gene has CDR1 SGHNT and CDR2 YYREEE (reference sequence). The V and J ends lost 4 bases and 5 bases respectively, with 12 bases between them. The length of the CDR3 is 13 residues. CDR3 coding DNA: TGTGCCAGCAGCCAGACTGGAGCGGAGACCCAGTACTTC. Translating gives CASSQTGAETQYF.

Worth noting for this clone: Other nucleotide sequences from this sample produce the same CDR3. V gene TRBV2 combines with J gene TRBJ2-7, with TRBD1 matching 8 bases. CDR1 is SNHLY and CDR2 is FYNNEI in the germline V gene. This CDR3 has 13 residues. Germline trimming cut 4 bases from V and 2 bases from J; bases unmatched to any gene: 1. The CDR3 nucleotides read TGTGCCAGCAGTGGGGACAGGACCTACGAGCAGTACTTC. Residues: CASSGDRTYEQYF.

The table lists this clone with a few counts. V usage is TRBV4-2 and J usage is TRBJ1-5; TRBD1 aligns across 7 bases. Germline loops: CDR1 LGHNA, CDR2 YNFKEQ. This CDR3 region has 17 residues. V was pared by 0 bases and J by 2 bases, with 7 bases of the junction left unmatched. The CDR3 sequence: CASSQDDRALGNQPQHF. The CDR3 DNA sequence: TGTGCCAGCAGCCAAGATGACAGGGCCCTTGGCAATCAGCCCCAGCATTTT.

The chain uses TRBV5-1 and TRBJ2-5; D is unclear. V was cut by 0 bases and J by 3 bases, with 15 bases left in between. The germline V gene encodes CDR1 SGHRS and CDR2 YFSETQ. The CDR3 extends over 16 amino acids. CDR3 DNA: TGCGCCAGCAGCTTGGTCCCCAATTTGGGTGAAGAGACCCAGTACTTC. This translates into CASSLVPNLGEETQYF.

The rearrangement links TRBV29-1 to TRBJ2-5, with D perhaps matching TRBD1 (5 bases). Germline assignment: CDR1 SQVTM and CDR2 ANQGSEA. V lost 8 bases to trimming and J lost 1 base, with 11 bases between them. This CDR3 has 12 residues. CDR3 in DNA: TGCAGCTTCTACGACAGCCAAGAGACCCAGTACTTC. Encoded protein: CSFYDSQETQYF.

This clone appeared a few times. This sequence joins TRBV6-6 and TRBJ1-1, with D tentatively TRBD1 (5 bases). In germline, CDR1 is MNHNY, CDR2 SVGAGI (reference sequence). This CDR3 region has 13 residues. V dropped 7 bases and J dropped 0 bases, with 9 bases sitting between them. The chain's CDR3 is CASNRGMNTEAFF. CDR3 DNA: TGTGCCAGCAACCGGGGCATGAACACTGAAGCTTTCTTT.

The chain couples TRBV18 to TRBJ2-7; D remains ambiguous. The germline V gene encodes CDR1 KGHSH and CDR2 LQKENI. The ends were cut back, 3 bases at V and 0 bases at J, with 12 bases in the middle. The CDR3 is 15 residues long. The CDR3 nucleotides are TGTGCCAGCTCACCCGCGGCAGCGCCCTCCTACGAGCAGTACTTC. Residues: CASSPAAAPSYEQYF.

V usage is TRBV5-1 and J usage is TRBJ2-2; 7 nucleotides agree with TRBD1. Germline values: CDR1 SGHRS, CDR2 YFSETQ. There are 16 residues in the CDR3. V was clipped by 0 bases and J by 5 bases; unmatched bases: 7. The CDR3 nucleotides are TGCGCCAGCAGCTTGGATTCCCGACAGGGTACCGGGGAGCTGTTTTTT. Translated, it gives CASSLDSRQGTGELFF.

In regard to this clone: Different DNA sequences within this sample yield the same CDR3. The V call is TRBV29-1, the J call TRBJ1-5, with 8 bases that match TRBD1. Germline values: CDR1 SQVTM, CDR2 ANQGSEA. CDR3 length equals 13 residues. Germline trimming cut 4 bases from V and 2 bases from J; bases unmatched to any gene: 1. CDR3 protein: CSVVTGGNQPQHF. In nucleotides, the CDR3 is TGCAGCGTTGTGACAGGGGGCAATCAGCCCCAGCATTTT. Supplemented by reference TRBV29-1 and TRBJ1-5, the full variable domain reads SAVISQKPSRDICQRGTSLTIQCQVDSQVTMMFWYRQQPGQSLTLIATANQGSEATYESGFVIDKFPISRPNLTFSTLTVSNMSPEDSSIYLCSVVTGGNQPQHFGDGTRLSIL.

This clone was seen only a few times. The sample contains more than one DNA sequence encoding this CDR3. The rearrangement joins TRBV27 to TRBJ2-3; D ambiguous. The length of the CDR3 is 11 residues. Looked up from germline, CDR1 is MNHEY and CDR2 is SMNVEV (reference sequence). Trimming took off 2 bases at V and 4 bases at J, with 1 base between the two ends. CDR3 in amino acids: CASSLADTQYF. CDR3 coding DNA: TGTGCCAGCAGTTTAGCAGATACGCAGTATTTT.

The rearrangement uses TRBV25-1 and TRBJ2-7, with D perhaps matching TRBD2 (6 bases). This CDR3 comprises 14 residues. Germline assignment: CDR1 MGHDK and CDR2 SYGVNS. V was trimmed by 5 bases and J by 2 bases, leaving 13 bases between them. The CDR3 nucleotides read TGTGCCAGCAGTCGGGGCGGGGCTGCCTACGAGCAGTACTTC. This gives the protein CASSRGGAAYEQYF.

The chain combines TRBV5-6 with TRBJ2-1; D may be TRBD1 (5 bases). The germline gives CDR1 SGHDT, CDR2 YYEEEE. V lost 6 bases and J 5 bases, leaving 12 bases between the germline ends. The CDR3 runs to 13 residues. CDR3 residues: CASTMGLDNEQFF. The DNA of the CDR3 is TGTGCCAGCACCATGGGGCTGGACAATGAGCAGTTCTTC.

The rearrangement links TRBV4-3 to TRBJ2-7; a possible D gene is TRBD1 (6 bases). Germline CDR1 LGHNA, CDR2 YSLEER. The CDR3 is 17 amino acids. Between the trimmed V and J ends, which lost 0 bases and 1 base, there was a span of 16 bases. The CDR3 reads CASSQEVFGTPSYEQYF. CDR3 in DNA: TGCGCCAGCAGCCAAGAAGTCTTCGGGACACCTTCCTACGAGCAGTACTTC.

In DNA, the CDR3 is TGTGCCAGCAGCTTAGGGCCGGGACAGGCATTTGGCTACACCTTC. Translating gives CASSLGPGQAFGYTF. The J gene is TRBJ1-2, the V gene TRBV11-2; TRBD1 matches at 8 bases. Germline V gene lookup returns CDR1 SGHAT and CDR2 FQNNGV. The CDR3 length is 15 residues. V gave up 1 base and J gave up 7 bases; unmatched junction bases: 8.

The V call is TRBV4-2, the J call TRBJ1-2; a possible D gene is TRBD1 (5 bases). The ends were cut back, 0 bases at V and 4 bases at J, with 9 bases in the middle. This CDR3 is built from 14 residues. Germline values: CDR1 LGHNA, CDR2 YNFKEQ. The CDR3 sequence is CASSQESRAYGYTF. CDR3 bases: TGTGCCAGCAGCCAAGAAAGCAGGGCCTATGGCTACACCTTC.

V usage is TRBV5-6 and J usage is TRBJ2-3; D unresolved. Trimming took 4 bases from V and 3 from J, leaving 9 bases between them. This CDR3 contains 13 residues. The germline CDR1 and CDR2 sequences are SGHDT and YYEEEE. Here the CDR3 reads CASSRARTDTQYF. CDR3 coding DNA: TGTGCCAGCAGCCGAGCAAGGACAGATACGCAGTATTTT.

V is TRBV7-2 and J is TRBJ2-5; 12 bases are shared with TRBD2. Trimming took 5 bases from V and 5 from J; bases not matched to a gene: 9. CDR1 is SGHTA and CDR2 is FQGNSA in the germline V gene. The CDR3 runs to 16 residues. This CDR3 is CASSPLAGGQEETQYF. The CDR3 region has the DNA TGTGCCAGCAGCCCACTAGCGGGGGGCCAGGAGGAGACCCAGTACTTC.

This clone was seen more than once but under ten times. One end of the junction varies from germline; a read error may be responsible. V gene TRBV29-1 combines with J gene TRBJ1-3; D is ambiguous. CDR3 length: 14 residues. Germline CDR1 and CDR2: SQVTM and ANQGSEA. The CDR3 protein is CSVEEWGSGNTIYF. CDR3 nucleotide sequence: TGCAGCGTGGAAGAGTGGGGCTCTGGAAACACCATATATTTT.